Presented here are 22 T cell receptor beta chains from one specimen sequenced in a study of cytomegalovirus exposure and HLA in healthy donors. 13 Jbeta primers and 60 Vbeta primers were used for the PCR. TCRdb's table, derived via immunoSEQ multiplex PCR, lists solely in-frame clones and lacks some. The table records 75,000 to 100,000 clones, 60% to 80% of them present only once. The material sequenced was PBMCs. The receptors shown here come from a woman aged 55-69 years in good health and CMV-seropositive.

This chain links TRBV9 with TRBJ2-5; 10 positions agree with TRBD1. From germline, CDR1 is SGDLS and CDR2 YYNGEE. This CDR3 comprises 16 residues. Trimming removed 0 bases from V and 4 bases from J; junction bases left unmatched: 6. CDR3 DNA sequence: TGTGCCAGCAGCGTAGATGGGACAGGGGTGGGAGAGACCCAGTACTTC. This encodes CASSVDGTGVGETQYF.

This sequence joins TRBV5-6 and TRBJ2-7; perhaps TRBD2 as D (6 bases). CDR1 SGHDT and CDR2 YYEEEE come from the germline V gene. V was cut by 5 bases and J by 0 bases, with 21 bases left in between. This CDR3 region has 17 residues. The CDR3 DNA reads TGTGCCAGCAGGACCCTGGGGCGGTCGCGGGGCTCCTACGAGCAGTACTTC. This sequence encodes CASRTLGRSRGSYEQYF.

The CDR3 DNA reads TGCGCCAGCAGACTACTAGCGGGAGGAGGTAATGAGCAGTTCTTC. Encoded protein: CASRLLAGGGNEQFF. The chain carries TRBV10-2 and TRBJ2-1; TRBD2 matches at 12 bases. V dropped 6 bases and J dropped 7; count of bases not matched to a gene: 7. The CDR3 has 15 amino acids. The germline V gene has CDR1 WSHSY and CDR2 SAAADI.

V usage is TRBV6-1 and J usage is TRBJ2-7; perhaps TRBD1 as D (5 bases). Germline-derived CDR1 and CDR2 are MNHNS and SASEGT. This CDR3 spans 15 amino acids. Between the trimmed V and J ends, which lost 8 bases and 2 bases, there was a span of 19 bases. This chain's CDR3 is CASLDTTPFPYEQYF. The CDR3 DNA is TGTGCCAGCTTGGACACCACACCTTTTCCCTACGAGCAGTACTTC.

This clone was counted a few times. The gene calls are TRBV28 and TRBJ2-4; D possibly corresponds to TRBD2 (5 bases). Germline loops: CDR1 MDHEN, CDR2 SYDVKM. The CDR3 has 14 amino acids. Trimming removed 5 bases from V and 9 bases from J, with 17 bases in between. CDR3 bases: TGTGCCAGCAGTGGGAGCTCCAACCGGGCCATTCAGTACTTC. It yields the protein CASSGSSNRAIQYF.

As DNA, the CDR3 is TGTGCCAGCAGCTTAGGCCCCGGGAGGGGAGAGCAGTACTTC. Protein: CASSLGPGRGEQYF. The J gene is TRBJ2-7, the V gene TRBV7-9; TRBD2 matches at 8 bases. CDR1 SEHNR and CDR2 FQNEAQ come from the germline V gene (reference sequence). V dropped 1 base and J dropped 7; count of bases not matched to a gene: 6. This CDR3 has 14 amino acids.

As DNA, the CDR3 is TGTGCCAGCAGCTCTCAAGAGACCCAGTACTTC. Translated: CASSSQETQYF. The V and J genes are TRBV9 and TRBJ2-5; D is unresolved. The V gene's germline CDR1 is SGDLS and CDR2 YYNGEE. Trimming stripped 4 bases from V and 2 bases from J, with 3 bases between. This CDR3 spans 11 amino acids.

The chain has TRBV7-9 and TRBJ1-1, with D unresolved. Trimming cost V 4 bases and J 7 bases, with 7 bases left between them. The CDR3 runs to 11 residues. Germline CDR1 SEHNR, CDR2 FQNEAQ (reference sequence). The CDR3 spells CASSSGFEAFF. In DNA, the CDR3 is TGTGCCAGCAGCTCGGGGTTTGAAGCTTTCTTT. The full variable domain, in which reference TRBV7-9 and TRBJ1-1 provide the parts outside the CDR3, is DTGVSQNPRHKITKRGQNVTFRCDPISEHNRLYWYRQTLGQGPEFLTYFQNEAQLEKSRLLSDRFSAERPKGSFSTLEIQRTEQGDSAMYLCASSSGFEAFFGQGTRLTVV.

V usage is TRBV2 and J usage is TRBJ2-7; TRBD2 agrees at 8 bases. V lost 5 bases to trimming and J lost 4 bases; unmatched junction nucleotides: 7. The CDR3 is 14 amino acids. Germline CDR1 and CDR2: SNHLY and FYNNEI. In DNA form, the CDR3 reads TGTGCCAGCAGTCCTAATTTAGCGGGGTACGAGCAGTACTTC. Residues: CASSPNLAGYEQYF. Drawing the rest from reference TRBV2 and TRBJ2-7, the complete variable domain is EPEVTQTPSHQVTQMGQEVILRCVPISNHLYFYWYRQILGQKVEFLVSFYNNEISEKSEIFDDQFSVERPDGSNFTLKIRSTKLEDSAMYFCASSPNLAGYEQYFGPGTRLTVT.

The V and J genes are TRBV27 and TRBJ2-1; 8 bases are shared with TRBD1. Germline CDR1 MNHEY, CDR2 SMNVEV (reference sequence). This CDR3 has 14 residues. The V and J ends lost 3 bases and 7 bases, in that order; junction bases with no gene match: 5. The CDR3 DNA sequence: TGTGCCAGCAGTTTCACAGGGGGTACGAATGAGCAGTTCTTC. Translation: CASSFTGGTNEQFF.

Note on this clone: The junction does not match germline at one end; this may be a read error. V and J are TRBV13 and TRBJ2-5, with TRBD2 matching 14 bases. The CDR3 length is 16 residues. Germline CDR1 is PRHDT and CDR2 is FYEKMQ (reference sequence). The CDR3 spells CASGLGLAGVGETQYF. As DNA, the CDR3 is TGTGCCAGCGGCTTGGGACTAGCGGGAGTTGGAGAGACCCAGTACTTC.

The CDR3 bases are TGTGCCAGCAGTCGCGGGCGGCCCCTTAACTATGGCTACACCTTC. Amino acids: CASSRGRPLNYGYTF. The rearrangement joins TRBV6-6 to TRBJ1-2; D is uncertain. Trimming stripped 5 bases from V and 1 base from J, with 14 bases between. The germline V gene has CDR1 MNHNY and CDR2 SVGAGI (reference sequence). The CDR3 sequence is 15 residues long.

With respect to this clone: A read error may produce the germline difference seen at one junction end. The sample has other DNA sequences that encode this CDR3 too. The gene calls are TRBV11-2 and TRBJ2-7; 7 bases are a match to TRBD1. This CDR3 has 14 amino acids. CDR1 SGHAT and CDR2 FQNNGV come from the germline V gene. The CDR3 DNA sequence: TGTGCCAGCAGTTTAGGGGCAGGGGGCTACGAGCAGTACTTC. Encoded protein: CASSLGAGGYEQYF.

This sequence joins TRBV10-3 and TRBJ2-1, with TRBD2 matching 7 bases. V shed 2 bases and J 4 bases; nucleotides not matched to a gene: 5. Germline CDR1 is ENHRY and CDR2 is SYGVKD. CDR3 length: 15 amino acids. CDR3 coding DNA: TGTGCCATCAGTGAGGGTTCTAGCGGTTACAATGAGCAGTTCTTC. Protein product: CAISEGSSGYNEQFF.

The chain carries TRBV11-3 and TRBJ2-1; possible D gene TRBD2, 6 bases. In germline, CDR1 is SGHNT, CDR2 YENEEA. V was trimmed by 2 bases and J by 8 bases, leaving 16 bases between them. The CDR3 sequence is 15 residues long. DNA for the CDR3: TGTGCCAGCAGCTTATTTTTCGGGAGTGGCGATGAGCAGTTCTTC. Translating it yields CASSLFFGSGDEQFF.

The chain recombines TRBV6-5 with TRBJ2-1, with TRBD2 matching over 8 bases. Germline-derived CDR1 and CDR2 are MNHEY and SVGAGI. The trim removed 5 bases at V and 10 bases at J, leaving 7 bases unmatched. This CDR3 contains 13 residues. The CDR3 protein is CASSPFSSGEQFF. The CDR3 bases are TGTGCCAGCAGTCCTTTTTCTAGCGGGGAGCAGTTCTTC.

This rearrangement joins TRBV19 to TRBJ1-5, with D possibly matching TRBD1 (6 bases). CDR1 LNHDA and CDR2 SQIVND come from the germline V gene (reference sequence). The V end was cut by 6 bases, the J end by 7 bases, with 19 bases between. The CDR3 covers 15 residues. The CDR3 reads CASSPIGGWEQPQHF. As DNA, the CDR3 is TGTGCCAGTAGCCCAATTGGGGGCTGGGAACAGCCCCAGCATTTT.

This clone was found a few times. The CDR3 sequence: CASSLWRDTGELFF. The CDR3 nucleotides read TGTGCCAGCAGCTTATGGAGAGACACCGGGGAGCTGTTTTTT. The V and J genes are TRBV7-2 and TRBJ2-2; no firm D call. Germline V gives CDR1 SGHTA, CDR2 FQGNSA. The CDR3 extends over 14 amino acids. Trimming pared 2 bases from V and 3 bases from J, leaving 7 bases between. The whole variable domain, remainder taken from reference TRBV7-2 and TRBJ2-2, is GAGVSQSPSNKVTEKGKDVELRCDPISGHTALYWYRQSLGQGLEFLIYFQGNSAPDKSGLPSDRFSAERTGGSVSTLTIQRTQQEDSAVYLCASSLWRDTGELFFGEGSRLTVL.

The chain uses TRBV30 and TRBJ2-3; 8 bases are a match to TRBD2. The CDR3 covers 15 residues. J was trimmed by 3 bases and V by 8 bases; bases with no gene match: 13. Germline assignment: CDR1 GTSNPN and CDR2 SVGIG (reference sequence). CDR3 bases: TGTGCCCGCGGATCAGCGGGAGCGGAGACAGATACGCAGTATTTT. Its translation: CARGSAGAETDTQYF.

The V call is TRBV6-1, the J call TRBJ2-2, with D maybe TRBD2 (5 bases). Germline V lookup: CDR1 MNHNS, CDR2 SASEGT. V was clipped by 3 bases and J by 6 bases, with 11 bases between them. This CDR3 has 14 amino acids. The CDR3 DNA sequence: TGTGCCAGCAGTGAGGTGGGAGTGGCCGGGGAGCTGTTTTTT. Protein: CASSEVGVAGELFF.

This clone showed up just a few times. The genes are TRBV4-1 and TRBJ1-3; no clear D. The CDR3 spans 15 residues. The germline CDR1 and CDR2 sequences are MGHRA and YSYEKL. Between the trimmed V and J ends, which lost 1 base and 0 bases, there was a span of 7 bases. The CDR3 region is CASSQAGGSGNTIYF. For the CDR3, the DNA is TGCGCCAGCAGCCAAGCTGGAGGCTCTGGAAACACCATATATTTT.

For this clone: The identical CDR3 is also encoded by other nucleotide sequences in the sample. The V call is TRBV30, the J call TRBJ1-5, with D perhaps TRBD1 (6 bases). V lost 1 base, J lost 6 bases, and 10 bases lay in between. CDR1 GTSNPN and CDR2 SVGIG come from the germline V gene (reference sequence). The length of the CDR3 is 13 residues. CDR3 DNA: TGTGCCTGGAGTGAACAGGGCGGTCAGCCCCAGCATTTT. Amino acid sequence: CAWSEQGGQPQHF.